Sequencing of this T cell receptor beta chain was carried out in a study of T cells in Graves' hyperthyroidism and ophthalmopathy. Study summary: Blood from the periphery was taken at initial diagnosis, before any treatment. Study-wide points: Blood samples included most of the expanded thyroid clonotypes exceeding 0.001.

Germline loops: CDR1 MGHRA, CDR2 YSYEKL. The germline V and J ends were trimmed by 3 bases and 2 bases, with 16 bases remaining between them. CDR3 size: 16 residues. Amplified TCR beta CDR3 regions came from RNA transcripts. HTBI primers were the set used in a first-round RT-PCR of the TCR CDR3. TCRdb used MiXCR to reprocess the multiplex PCR reads, holding one entry per CDR3 protein. The sample has 600,000 to 750,000 distinct CDR3 sequences; 17% are singletons. As concerns this clonotype: Its antigen is not known.

Source material for PBMCs was over 8 ml fresh peripheral blood. The clonotype comes from a man aged 50 or older with Graves' hyperthyroidism. This sequence joins TRBV4-1 and TRBJ1-2, with D possibly TRBD1 on 5 matching bases. The sequenced material came from blood. CDR3 amino acids: CASSQGDGTVNYGYTF. The CDR3 region has the DNA TGCGCCAGCAGCCAGGGAGATGGGACGGTAAACTATGGCTACACCTTC.